The T cell receptor beta chain described here comes from a study of PD-1 blockade in classical Hodgkin lymphoma. This CDR3 has 14 amino acids. Trimming removed 2 bases at V and 5 bases at J, with 12 bases between. Germline V lookup: CDR1 MDHEN, CDR2 SYDVKM. No patient escaped relapse after autologous stem cell transplantation, and brentuximab vedotin exposure varied. Each best response was a complete response, a partial response or progressive disease. Whole-study findings and limits: Only CD4+ TCR diversity, not CD8+, had risen significantly by C4D1. Relapsed/refractory patients reportedly had lower baseline diversity than newly diagnosed patients. Patients were excluded if nivolumab began under 1 year after ASCT (the autologous transplant).

TCRdb keeps only in-frame clones here, not all; method: immunoSEQ multiplex PCR. The repertoire has 90,000 to 100,000 clones, roughly 89% of them found once; the top ten carry roughly 10%. Comments on this clone: What it binds is not known.

This TCR was recovered from a human donor with classical Hodgkin lymphoma. The sequenced sample was peripheral blood mononuclear cells (PBMCs), obtained before the second cycle of nivolumab. The chain carries TRBV28 and TRBJ1-1, with D perhaps TRBD1 (6 bases). DNA of the CDR3: TGTGCCAGCAGTTTACATCTAGGGGGGACTGAAGCTTTCTTT. It is translated as CASSLHLGGTEAFF.